The sequence of this T cell receptor beta chain was determined in a study of cytomegalovirus exposure and HLA in healthy donors. Study overall: Around 80 million unique TCR sequences came from HLA-typed donors in an early release. General study results and limits: Rare sequences made up most TCRs, while some public TCRs were found in many donors. A prior analysis recorded that most TCR beta V segments were productive about 87% or about 30% of the time. What a later analysis showed was that several of the most significant clusters appeared linked to common viral pathogens.

As concerns this clone: Antigen: not known.

This PCR relied on a set of 60 Vbeta primers and 13 Jbeta primers. Assay used: immunoSEQ multiplex PCR; TCRdb lists only in-frame clones, some missing. This repertoire shows 150,000 to 200,000 clones, around 74% found once; its top ten account for 2.9%. This CDR3 has 18 amino acids. Germline values: CDR1 SGHAT, CDR2 FQNNGV. Trimming removed 8 bases from V and 0 bases from J; junction bases left unmatched: 11. This clonotype was obtained from a male donor in good health and CMV-seronegative. Sequenced input: PBMCs. The V gene is TRBV11-2, the J gene TRBJ2-3; 13 positions match TRBD2. The CDR3 DNA reads TGTGCCAGCTTCGGGACTAGCGGGGCCACCTCTAGCACAGATACGCAGTATTTT. Its translation is CASFGTSGATSSTDTQYF.